A selection of T cell receptor beta chains follows, all from one sample in a study of Graves' ophthalmopathy and Graves' hyperthyroidism. One entry per CDR3 protein results from TCRdb running MiXCR on the multiplex PCR reads. This table has 350,000 to 400,000 distinct CDR3 sequences, around 17% appearing once. The source material was peripheral blood. These receptors all stem from a woman younger than 35 with Graves' ophthalmopathy. Both conserved end residues are part of each CDR3. Clone size appears in some rows only: once, few, many, or a class for an expanded clone.

many,13,TRBV20-1,CSPVDAGTGELFF
many,16,TRBV20-1,CSARMMRVLGNTEAFF
many,11,TRBV30,CAWSVLETQYF
many,15,TRBV12-3/TRBV12-4,CASSPPWERAEVAFF
-,15,TRBV24-1,CATSESAGDQETQYF
many,13,TRBV6-1,CASRTDRGSGYTF
many,15,TRBV28,CASGGTGDSDTEAFF
many,13,TRBV6-1,CASSDRGGRGYTF
many,11,TRBV28,CASSLERWQYF
-,13,TRBV12-3/TRBV12-4,CASSLRLGTEAFF
-,14,TRBV27,CASRRRGLQYGYTF
few,20,TRBV12-3/TRBV12-4,CASSLNRGRMTTSGANVLTF
-,14,TRBV7-2,CASSRDGHYVGYTF
-,16,TRBV11-2,CASSSPQGSGLTEAFF
many,14,TRBV5-1,CASSLSVGKNIQYF
many,21,TRBV28,CASSFPPPIAGGPVGTGELFF
-,14,TRBV7-2,CASSLWASKETQYF